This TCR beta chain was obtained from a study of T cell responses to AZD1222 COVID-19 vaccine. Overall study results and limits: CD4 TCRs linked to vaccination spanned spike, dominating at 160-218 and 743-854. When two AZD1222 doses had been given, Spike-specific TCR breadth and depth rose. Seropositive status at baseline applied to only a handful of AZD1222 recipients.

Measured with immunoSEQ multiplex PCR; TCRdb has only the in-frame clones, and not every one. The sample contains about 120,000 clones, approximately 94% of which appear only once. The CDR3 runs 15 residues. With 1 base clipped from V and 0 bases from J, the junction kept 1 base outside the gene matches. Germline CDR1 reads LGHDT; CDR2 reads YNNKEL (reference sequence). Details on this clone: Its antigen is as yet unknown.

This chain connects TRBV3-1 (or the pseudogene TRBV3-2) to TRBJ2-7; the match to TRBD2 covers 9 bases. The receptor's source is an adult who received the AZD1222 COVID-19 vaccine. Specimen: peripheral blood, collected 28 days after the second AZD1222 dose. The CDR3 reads CASSQVAGASYEQYF. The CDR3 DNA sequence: TGTGCCAGCAGCCAAGTAGCGGGGGCCTCCTACGAGCAGTACTTC.